The source of this TCR beta chain is a study of blood T cells in healthy people across ages. This clonotype was recorded a few times. For the second PCR, which ran for roughly 6 to 12 cycles, a sample-barcoded 5' primer and a J-beta primer mix were used. TCRdb ran MiXCR on the 5' RACE reads and lists one entry per CDR3 protein. The profile covers 650,000 to 1,000,000 distinct CDR3 sequences, with about 34% appearing a single time and roughly 13% taken by the ten largest. This CDR3 has 12 amino acids. Germline-derived CDR1 and CDR2 are DFQATT and SNEGSKA (reference sequence). V was clipped by 0 bases and J by 9 bases, with 9 bases between them.

The rearrangement joins TRBV20-1 to TRBJ2-1; D remains unclear. Sequenced input: blood. The clonotype was recovered from a man younger than 35 in good health. The CDR3 region is CSARDRRVEQFF. In DNA, the CDR3 is TGCAGTGCTAGAGATCGCCGAGTTGAGCAGTTCTTC.